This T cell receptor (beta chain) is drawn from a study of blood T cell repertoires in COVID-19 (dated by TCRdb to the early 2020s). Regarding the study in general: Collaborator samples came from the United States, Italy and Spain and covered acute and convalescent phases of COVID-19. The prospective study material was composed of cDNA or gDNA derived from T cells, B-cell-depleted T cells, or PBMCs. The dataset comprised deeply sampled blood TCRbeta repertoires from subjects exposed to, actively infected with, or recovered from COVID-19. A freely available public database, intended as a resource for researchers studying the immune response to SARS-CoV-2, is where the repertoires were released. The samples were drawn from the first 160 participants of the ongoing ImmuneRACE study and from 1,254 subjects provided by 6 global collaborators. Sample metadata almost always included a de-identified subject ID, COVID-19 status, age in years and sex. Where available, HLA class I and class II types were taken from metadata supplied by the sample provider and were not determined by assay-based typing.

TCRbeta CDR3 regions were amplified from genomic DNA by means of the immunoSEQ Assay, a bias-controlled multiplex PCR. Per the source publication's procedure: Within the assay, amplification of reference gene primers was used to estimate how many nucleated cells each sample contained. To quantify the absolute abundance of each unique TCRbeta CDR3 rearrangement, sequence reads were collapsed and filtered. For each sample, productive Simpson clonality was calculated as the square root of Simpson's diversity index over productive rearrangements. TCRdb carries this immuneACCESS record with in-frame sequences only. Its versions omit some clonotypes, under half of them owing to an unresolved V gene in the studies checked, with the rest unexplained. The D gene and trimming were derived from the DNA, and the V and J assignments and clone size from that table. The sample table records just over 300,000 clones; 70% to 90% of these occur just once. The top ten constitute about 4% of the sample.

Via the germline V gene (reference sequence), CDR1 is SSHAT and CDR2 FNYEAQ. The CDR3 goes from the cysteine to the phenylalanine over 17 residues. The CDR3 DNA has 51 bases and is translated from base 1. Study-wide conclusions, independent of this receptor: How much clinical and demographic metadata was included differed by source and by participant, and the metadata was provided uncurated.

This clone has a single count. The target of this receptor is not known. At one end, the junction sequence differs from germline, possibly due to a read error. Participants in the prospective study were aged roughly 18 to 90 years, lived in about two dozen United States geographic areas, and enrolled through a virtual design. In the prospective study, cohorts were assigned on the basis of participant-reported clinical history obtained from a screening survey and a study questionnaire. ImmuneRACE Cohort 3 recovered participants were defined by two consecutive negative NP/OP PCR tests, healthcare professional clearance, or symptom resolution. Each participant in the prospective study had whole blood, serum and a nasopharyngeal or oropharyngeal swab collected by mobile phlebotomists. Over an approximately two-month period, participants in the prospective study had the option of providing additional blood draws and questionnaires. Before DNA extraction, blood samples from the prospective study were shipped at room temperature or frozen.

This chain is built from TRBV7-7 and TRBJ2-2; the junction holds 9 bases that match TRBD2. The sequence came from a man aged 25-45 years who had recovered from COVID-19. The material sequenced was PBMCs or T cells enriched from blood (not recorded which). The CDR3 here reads CASSPGSSGRNTGELFF. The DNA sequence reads TGTGCTAGCAGCCCGGGGAGTAGCGGGAGGAACACCGGGGAGCTGTTTTTT.